These T cell receptor beta chains were read from a single sample in a study of blood T cell repertoires in COVID-19. Some clones are missing from TCRdb's copy, which holds only in-frame ones; the method was immunoSEQ multiplex PCR. This sample has about 140,000 clones, with 84% found just once. The sample was peripheral blood. The receptor set was obtained from a man aged 25 to 40 with COVID-19, enrolled during active disease. Each CDR3 is given with its conserved first and last residue. D genes are given only for firm matches. A clone size is listed for some rows: how often the clone was seen (once, few, many), or a class if it is expanded.

TRBV7-8	-	16	-	TRBJ1-2	TGTGCCAGCAGCTCCGGGAAGGGGAGGGGGATAGACGGCTACACCTTC	CASSSGKGRGIDGYTF
TRBV6-1	-	16	TRBD2	TRBJ2-1	TGTGCCAGCAGTGCCAGGACTAGCGGAGAGCCCAATGAGCAGTTCTTC	CASSARTSGEPNEQFF
TRBV18	-	16	-	TRBJ1-2	TGTGCCAGCTCAGCCCAGGGGCCAGGGGCTAACTATGGCTACACCTTC	CASSAQGPGANYGYTF
TRBV2	-	13	-	TRBJ2-5	TGTGCCAGCAGTGCCCAGGGGTGGGAGACCCAGTACTTC	CASSAQGWETQYF
TRBV7-3	-	15	-	TRBJ2-1	TGTGCCAGCAGCTTAAAGTTTGGGCTATACAATGAGCAGTTCTTC	CASSLKFGLYNEQFF
TRBV19	-	15	-	TRBJ2-7	TGTGCCAGTAGTATTGGGGGTTTGGGGGGCTACGAGCAGTACTTC	CASSIGGLGGYEQYF
TRBV2	-	14	-	TRBJ1-1	TGTGCCAGCAGTGAAAGGGGTGGTTTGGGTGAAGCTTTCTTT	CASSERGGLGEAFF
TRBV5-5	-	13	-	TRBJ2-7	TGTGCCAGCAGCGGCGGATCTCGTAGAGAGCAGTACTTC	CASSGGSRREQYF
TRBV28	once	15	TRBD1	TRBJ2-7	TGTGCCAGCAGTTGGGGGACAGGGGTCACCTACGAGCAGTACTTC	CASSWGTGVTYEQYF
TRBV13	-	20	TRBD1	TRBJ1-6	TGTGCCAGCAGCAATCGCCGCGGACAGGGGGGCGCCTCCTATAATTCACCCCTCCACTTT	CASSNRRGQGGASYNSPLHF
TRBV7-9	-	15	TRBD1	TRBJ2-5	TGTGCCAGCAGTTTTGGACAGGGGAATGGAGAGACCCAGTACTTC	CASSFGQGNGETQYF
TRBV28	-	16	-	TRBJ1-5	TGTGCCAGCATACCTTGGCAGACAAGTAGCAATCAGCCCCAGCATTTT	CASIPWQTSSNQPQHF
TRBV27	-	15	TRBD1	TRBJ2-3	TGTGCCAGCAGCATAAGGACAGGGAGCACAGATACGCAGTATTTT	CASSIRTGSTDTQYF
TRBV27	-	15	-	TRBJ1-5	TGTGCCAGCAGTTCTTACGGGACTTCCAATCAGCCCCAGCATTTT	CASSSYGTSNQPQHF
TRBV6-5	-	13	-	TRBJ2-1	TGTGCCAGCAGCCCGGGATTTGACAATGAGCAGTTCTTC	CASSPGFDNEQFF
TRBV3-1/TRBV3-2	-	16	-	TRBJ2-3	TGTGCCAGCAGCCAAGGCTTCCGGGGGTTTGAAGATACGCAGTATTTT	CASSQGFRGFEDTQYF
TRBV4-2	medium-sized	15	-	TRBJ2-1	TGTGCCAGCAGCCCCGACTTCAGCTCCTACAATGAGCAGTTCTTC	CASSPDFSSYNEQFF
TRBV7-2	-	17	-	TRBJ2-7	TGTGCCAGCAGCTTAGCCGCAGAGACTCGTAGGGGCGCCGAGCAGTACTTC	CASSLAAETRRGAEQYF
TRBV9	-	16	TRBD2	TRBJ2-3	TGTGCCAGCAGCCCCCGGACTAGCGGAAGCACAGATACGCAGTATTTT	CASSPRTSGSTDTQYF
TRBV14	-	16	-	TRBJ2-5	TGTGCCAGCAGCCCTCATGCGGGAGTGGGGGCAGAGACCCAGTACTTC	CASSPHAGVGAETQYF
TRBV6-6	-	14	-	TRBJ1-3	TGTGCCAGCAGTACGGGATTTTCGGGAAACACCATATATTTT	CASSTGFSGNTIYF
TRBV6-5	-	16	-	TRBJ1-1	TGTGCCAGCAGTTACCCCGGACAGCCTACGAACACTGAAGCTTTCTTT	CASSYPGQPTNTEAFF
TRBV5-1	once	16	TRBD2	TRBJ2-7	TGCGCCAGCAGCTTGGCAACCGGAGCGGGAGCCCGAGAGCAGTACTTC	CASSLATGAGAREQYF
TRBV11-3	-	15	TRBD2	TRBJ2-5	TGTGCCAGCAGCCCCGGGACTAGCAGGCAAGAGACCCAGTACTTC	CASSPGTSRQETQYF
TRBV28	-	15	-	TRBJ1-2	TGTGCCAGCAGTTTAGAACAGGGACCGAACTATGGCTACACCTTC	CASSLEQGPNYGYTF
TRBV6-2/TRBV6-3	-	16	TRBD2	TRBJ2-3	TGTGCCAGCAGTCCGGGACTAGCGGAATCCACAGATACGCAGTATTTT	CASSPGLAESTDTQYF
TRBV7-2	-	16	TRBD2	TRBJ2-5	TGTGCCAGCAGCTTAGGGGCAGCGGGAGACCAAGAGACCCAGTACTTC	CASSLGAAGDQETQYF
TRBV7-3	many	19	TRBD2	TRBJ2-1	TGTGCCAGCAGCCCGTCCGGGACTAGCCAGTTTAGCTCCTACAATGAGCAGTTCTTC	CASSPSGTSQFSSYNEQFF
TRBV29-1	-	15	-	TRBJ1-2	TGCAGCGTGAAGACCTGGGCAGCCGCTAACTATGGCTACACCTTC	CSVKTWAAANYGYTF
TRBV4-3	-	14	TRBD2	TRBJ2-7	TGCGCCAGCAGCCAAGACAGAGCGGGAGTCGAGCAGTACTTC	CASSQDRAGVEQYF
TRBV2	-	15	TRBD2	TRBJ2-2	TGTGCCAGCCAACGGACTAGCGGGAACACCGGGGAGCTGTTTTTT	CASQRTSGNTGELFF
TRBV10-2	-	12	-	TRBJ2-7	TGCGCCAGCAGTCGGAGTTCCTACGAGCAGTACTTC	CASSRSSYEQYF
TRBV28	-	16	-	TRBJ1-3	TGTGCCAGCAGCGGGATGGGGTCAGTACTAGGAAACACCATATATTTT	CASSGMGSVLGNTIYF
TRBV24-1	-	17	TRBD2	TRBJ2-1	TGTGCCACCAGTGACCCTGGACTAGCGGGACCCTACAATGAGCAGTTCTTC	CATSDPGLAGPYNEQFF
TRBV2	-	15	-	TRBJ1-3	TGTGCCAGCAGTGCGACATTTAGCTCTGGAAACACCATATATTTT	CASSATFSSGNTIYF
TRBV3-1/TRBV3-2	-	13	-	TRBJ2-7	TGTGCCAGCAGCCGGGGCGGGAAGGGCGAGCAGTACTTC	CASSRGGKGEQYF
TRBV11-2	-	16	-	TRBJ2-2	TGTGCCAGCAGCTTAGGGCGGCGGATGAACACCGGGGAGCTGTTTTTT	CASSLGRRMNTGELFF
TRBV3-1/TRBV3-2	-	16	-	TRBJ2-1	TGTGCCAGCAGCCAAGAAGGACGGGAGATATACAATGAGCAGTTCTTC	CASSQEGREIYNEQFF
TRBV7-2	-	13	-	TRBJ2-1	TGTGCCAGCAGCTTAGACGGCGCGGGGAAAACGTTCTTC	CASSLDGAGKTFF
TRBV14	once	16	-	TRBJ1-1	TGTGCCAGCAGCCCAGTGCAGGGGACTATGAACACTGAAGCTTTCTTT	CASSPVQGTMNTEAFF
TRBV11-2	-	16	TRBD2	TRBJ2-7	TGTGCCAGCAGCCCCGAGGGGCGGGAGAGTACCTACGAGCAGTACTTC	CASSPEGRESTYEQYF
TRBV12-3/TRBV12-4	-	13	-	TRBJ1-2	TGTGCCAGCAGTGAGAGCCGGTCCTATGGCTACACCTTC	CASSESRSYGYTF
TRBV6-4	-	17	TRBD2	TRBJ2-7	TGTGCCAGCACTCGAGGACTAGCTTTCAAACCCATCTACGAGCAGTACTTC	CASTRGLAFKPIYEQYF